Sequencing of this T cell receptor beta chain was carried out in a study of graft-versus-host responses after intestinal transplantation. Overall study context: Once they had received anti-thymocyte globulin induction, all recipients took tacrolimus and steroids for around 3 years.

Libraries were prepared by immunoSEQ multiplex PCR; TCRdb keeps only in-frame clonotypes and omits some of them. The sample records about 120,000 clones, roughly 95% being singletons. Germline V CDR1 and CDR2: LNHDA, SQIVND (reference sequence). The trim removed 5 bases at V and 3 bases at J, leaving 7 bases unmatched. This CDR3 is 15 amino acids long. About this clone: Its antigen remains unknown.

The material sequenced was unstimulated CD8+ T cells sorted from spleen or lymph node cells, taken before intestinal transplant. V gene TRBV19 combines with J gene TRBJ2-7, with 10 bases identical to TRBD1. This receptor was taken from a human donor who received an intestinal transplant. The CDR3 bases are TGTGCCAGTAGTGCCGGGACAGGGGCTTACTACGAGCAGTACTTC. The encoded protein is CASSAGTGAYYEQYF.